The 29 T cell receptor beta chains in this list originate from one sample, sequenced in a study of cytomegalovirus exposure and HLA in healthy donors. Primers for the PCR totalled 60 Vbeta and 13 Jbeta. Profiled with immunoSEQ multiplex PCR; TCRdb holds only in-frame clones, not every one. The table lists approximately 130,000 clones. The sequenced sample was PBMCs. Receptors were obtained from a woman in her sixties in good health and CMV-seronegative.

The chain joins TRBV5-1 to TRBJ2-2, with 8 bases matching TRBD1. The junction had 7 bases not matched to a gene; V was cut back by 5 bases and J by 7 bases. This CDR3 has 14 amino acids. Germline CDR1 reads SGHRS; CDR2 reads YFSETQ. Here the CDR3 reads CASSYGQGGGELFF. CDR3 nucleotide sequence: TGCGCCAGCAGTTATGGACAGGGCGGCGGGGAGCTGTTTTTT.

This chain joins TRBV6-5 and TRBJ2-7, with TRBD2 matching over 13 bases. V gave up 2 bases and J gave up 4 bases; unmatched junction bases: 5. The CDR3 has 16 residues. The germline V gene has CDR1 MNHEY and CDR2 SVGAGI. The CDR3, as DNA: TGTGCCAGCAGTTACAAACTAGCGGGAGGGGTATACGAGCAGTACTTC. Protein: CASSYKLAGGVYEQYF.

The CDR3 is CASSEGTILETQYF. Written as DNA, the CDR3 is TGTGCCAGCAGTGAAGGAACGATACTGGAGACCCAGTACTTC. V is TRBV6-1 and J is TRBJ2-5; no clear D gene. The CDR3 spans 14 residues. V gave up 1 base and J gave up 5 bases, with 11 bases separating them. CDR1 is MNHNS, CDR2 SASEGT, per germline.

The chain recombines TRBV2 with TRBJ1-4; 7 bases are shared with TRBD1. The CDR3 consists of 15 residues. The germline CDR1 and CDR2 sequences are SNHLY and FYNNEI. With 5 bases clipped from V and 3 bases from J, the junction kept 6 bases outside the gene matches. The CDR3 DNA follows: TGTGCCAGCAGTACTAGACAGGGTTCTAATGAAAAACTGTTTTTT. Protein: CASSTRQGSNEKLFF.

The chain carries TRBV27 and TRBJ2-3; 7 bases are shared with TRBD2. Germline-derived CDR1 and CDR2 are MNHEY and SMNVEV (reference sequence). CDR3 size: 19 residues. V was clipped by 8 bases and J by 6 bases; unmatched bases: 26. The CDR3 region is CASRGFGGERESFVDTQYF. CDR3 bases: TGTGCCAGCCGGGGATTTGGGGGGGAGCGGGAATCCTTCGTGGATACGCAGTATTTT.

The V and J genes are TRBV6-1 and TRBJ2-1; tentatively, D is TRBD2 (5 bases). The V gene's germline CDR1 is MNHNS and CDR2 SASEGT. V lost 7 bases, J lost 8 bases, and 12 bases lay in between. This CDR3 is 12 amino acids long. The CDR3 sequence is CASTTTRDEQFF. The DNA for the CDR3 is TGTGCCAGCACTACTACTAGGGATGAGCAGTTCTTC.

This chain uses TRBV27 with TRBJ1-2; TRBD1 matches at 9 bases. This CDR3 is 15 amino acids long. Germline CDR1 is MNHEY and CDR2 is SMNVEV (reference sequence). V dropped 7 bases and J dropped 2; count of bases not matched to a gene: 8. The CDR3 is CASIVPGQGNYGYTF. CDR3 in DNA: TGTGCCAGCATCGTACCCGGACAGGGGAACTATGGCTACACCTTC.

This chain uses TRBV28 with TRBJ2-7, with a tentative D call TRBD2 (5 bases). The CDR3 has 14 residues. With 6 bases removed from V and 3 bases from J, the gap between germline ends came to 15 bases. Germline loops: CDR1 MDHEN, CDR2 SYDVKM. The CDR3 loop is CASSPGHRGYEQYF. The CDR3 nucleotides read TGTGCCAGCAGCCCCGGCCACCGGGGCTACGAGCAGTACTTC. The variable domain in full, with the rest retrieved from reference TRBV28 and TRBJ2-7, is DVKVTQSSRYLVKRTGEKVFLECVQDMDHENMFWYRQDPGLGLRLIYFSYDVKMKEKGDIPEGYSVSREKKERFSLILESASTNQTSMYLCASSPGHRGYEQYFGPGTRLTVT.

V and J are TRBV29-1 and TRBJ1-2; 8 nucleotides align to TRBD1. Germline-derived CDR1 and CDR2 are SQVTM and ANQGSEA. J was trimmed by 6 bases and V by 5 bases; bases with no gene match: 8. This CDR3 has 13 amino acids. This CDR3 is CSVTTSGGDGYTF. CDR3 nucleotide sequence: TGCAGCGTTACAACCTCAGGGGGCGATGGCTACACCTTC.

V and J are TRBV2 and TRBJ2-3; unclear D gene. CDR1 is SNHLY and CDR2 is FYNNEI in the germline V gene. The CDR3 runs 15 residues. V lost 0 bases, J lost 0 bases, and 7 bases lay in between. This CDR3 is CASSEALTSTDTQYF. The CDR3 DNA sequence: TGTGCCAGCAGTGAAGCGCTTACTAGCACAGATACGCAGTATTTT.

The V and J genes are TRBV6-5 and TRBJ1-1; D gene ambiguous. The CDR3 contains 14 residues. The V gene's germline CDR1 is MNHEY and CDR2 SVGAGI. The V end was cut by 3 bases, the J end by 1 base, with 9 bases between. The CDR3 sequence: CASSYSRRNTEAFF. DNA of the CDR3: TGTGCCAGCAGTTATTCTAGGAGGAACACTGAAGCTTTCTTT.

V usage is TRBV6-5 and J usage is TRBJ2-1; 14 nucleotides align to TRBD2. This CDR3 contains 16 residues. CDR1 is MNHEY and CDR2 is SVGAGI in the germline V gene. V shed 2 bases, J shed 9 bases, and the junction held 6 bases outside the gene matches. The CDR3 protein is CASSYLGTSGRGEQFF. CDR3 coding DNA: TGTGCCAGCAGTTACCTTGGGACTAGCGGGAGAGGTGAGCAGTTCTTC.

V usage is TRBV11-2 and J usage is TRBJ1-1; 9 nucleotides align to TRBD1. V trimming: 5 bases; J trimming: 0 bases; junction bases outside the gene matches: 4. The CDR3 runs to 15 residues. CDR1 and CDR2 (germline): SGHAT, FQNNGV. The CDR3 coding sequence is TGTGCCAGCAGCACGGGACAGGGCTTGAACACTGAAGCTTTCTTT. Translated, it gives CASSTGQGLNTEAFF.

The CDR3 loop reads CASSYSRGDEQFF. CDR3 bases: TGTGCCAGCAGTTACTCAAGGGGTGATGAGCAGTTCTTC. The J gene is TRBJ2-1, the V gene TRBV6-6; maybe TRBD1 (5 bases). CDR1 is MNHNY and CDR2 is SVGAGI in the germline V gene (reference sequence). The V gene lost 0 bases and the J gene lost 8 bases, with 8 bases spanning the gap. The CDR3 has 13 residues.

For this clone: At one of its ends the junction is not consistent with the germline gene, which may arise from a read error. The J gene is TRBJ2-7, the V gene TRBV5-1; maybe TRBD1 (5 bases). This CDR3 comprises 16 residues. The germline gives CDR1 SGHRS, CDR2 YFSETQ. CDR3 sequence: CASGLSPTDLTYEQYF. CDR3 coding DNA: TGCGCCAGCGGCTTATCACCGACAGACCTAACCTACGAGCAGTACTTC. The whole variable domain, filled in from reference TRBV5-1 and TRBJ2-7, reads KAGVTQTPRYLIKTRGQQVTLSCSPISGHRSVSWYQQTPGQGLQFLFEYFSETQRNKGNFPGRFSGRQFSNSRSEMNVSTLELGDSALYLCASGLSPTDLTYEQYFGPGTRLTVT.

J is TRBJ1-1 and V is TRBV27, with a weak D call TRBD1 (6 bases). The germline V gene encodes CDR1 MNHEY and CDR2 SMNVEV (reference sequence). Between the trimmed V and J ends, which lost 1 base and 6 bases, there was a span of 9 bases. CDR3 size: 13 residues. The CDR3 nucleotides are TGTGCCAGCAGTTTATTTGGACAGTCTGAAGCTTTCTTT. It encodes CASSLFGQSEAFF.

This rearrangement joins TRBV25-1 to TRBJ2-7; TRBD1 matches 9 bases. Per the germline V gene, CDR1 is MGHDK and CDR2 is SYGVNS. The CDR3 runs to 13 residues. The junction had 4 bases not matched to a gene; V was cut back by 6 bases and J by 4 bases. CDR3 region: CASSYRGQYEQYF. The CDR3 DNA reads TGTGCCAGCAGCTACAGGGGGCAATACGAGCAGTACTTC.

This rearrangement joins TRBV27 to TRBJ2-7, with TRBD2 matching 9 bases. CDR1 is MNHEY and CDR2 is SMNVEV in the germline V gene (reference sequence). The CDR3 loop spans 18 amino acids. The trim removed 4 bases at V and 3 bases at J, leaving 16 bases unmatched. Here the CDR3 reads CASSSHIAGEWQGYEQYF. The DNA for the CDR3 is TGTGCCAGCAGTTCCCACATAGCGGGAGAGTGGCAGGGCTACGAGCAGTACTTC.

Written as DNA, the CDR3 is TGTGCCAGTAGTACGGCGGACAGCCGCACAGATACGCAGTATTTT. Its translation: CASSTADSRTDTQYF. V and J are TRBV19 and TRBJ2-3; maybe TRBD1 (6 bases). The CDR3 contains 15 residues. With 4 bases removed from V and 1 base from J, the gap between germline ends came to 12 bases. The germline gives CDR1 LNHDA, CDR2 SQIVND (reference sequence). Complete variable domain (other parts from reference TRBV19 and TRBJ2-3): DGGITQSPKYLFRKEGQNVTLSCEQNLNHDAMYWYRQDPGQGLRLIYYSQIVNDFQKGDIAEGYSVSREKKESFPLTVTSAQKNPTAFYLCASSTADSRTDTQYFGPGTRLTVL.

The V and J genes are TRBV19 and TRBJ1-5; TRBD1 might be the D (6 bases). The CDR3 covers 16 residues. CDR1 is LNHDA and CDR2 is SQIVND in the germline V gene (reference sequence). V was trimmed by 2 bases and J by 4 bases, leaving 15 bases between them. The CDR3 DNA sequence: TGTGCCAGTAGTATACCCGGGAGGGGGGATAATCAGCCCCAGCATTTT. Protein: CASSIPGRGDNQPQHF.

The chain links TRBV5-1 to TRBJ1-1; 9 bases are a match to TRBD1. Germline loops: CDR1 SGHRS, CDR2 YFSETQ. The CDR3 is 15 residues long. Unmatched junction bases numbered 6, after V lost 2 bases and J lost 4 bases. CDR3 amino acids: CASSLDRGRVTEAFF. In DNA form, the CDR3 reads TGCGCCAGCAGCTTAGACAGGGGGAGGGTCACTGAAGCTTTCTTT.

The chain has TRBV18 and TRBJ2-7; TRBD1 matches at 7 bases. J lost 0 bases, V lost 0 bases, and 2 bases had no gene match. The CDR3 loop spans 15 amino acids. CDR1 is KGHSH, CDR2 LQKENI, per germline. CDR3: CASSPPGTVSYEQYF. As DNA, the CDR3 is TGTGCCAGCTCACCACCCGGGACAGTCTCCTACGAGCAGTACTTC.

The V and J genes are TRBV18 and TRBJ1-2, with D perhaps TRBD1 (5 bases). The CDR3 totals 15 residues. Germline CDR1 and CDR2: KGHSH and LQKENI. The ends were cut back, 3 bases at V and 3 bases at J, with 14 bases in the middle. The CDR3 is CASSPSVQADYGYTF. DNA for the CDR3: TGTGCCAGCTCACCTTCCGTACAGGCGGACTATGGCTACACCTTC.

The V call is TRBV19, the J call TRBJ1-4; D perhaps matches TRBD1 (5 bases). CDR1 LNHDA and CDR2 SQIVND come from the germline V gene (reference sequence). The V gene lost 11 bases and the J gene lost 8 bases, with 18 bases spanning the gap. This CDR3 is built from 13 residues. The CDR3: CASRGHNKEKLFF. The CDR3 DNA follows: TGTGCCTCACGCGGACACAATAAGGAAAAACTGTTTTTT.

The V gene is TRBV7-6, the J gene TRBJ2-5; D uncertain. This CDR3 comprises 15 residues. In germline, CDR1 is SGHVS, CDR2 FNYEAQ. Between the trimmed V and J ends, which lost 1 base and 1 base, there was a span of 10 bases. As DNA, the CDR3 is TGTGCCAGCAGCTTAGGGCCGGGTAGCCAAGAGACCCAGTACTTC. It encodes CASSLGPGSQETQYF.

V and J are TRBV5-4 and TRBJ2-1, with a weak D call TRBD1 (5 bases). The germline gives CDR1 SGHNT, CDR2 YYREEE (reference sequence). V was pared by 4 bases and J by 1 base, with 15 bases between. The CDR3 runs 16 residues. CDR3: CASSEPRESSYNEQFF. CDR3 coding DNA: TGTGCCAGCAGCGAACCCAGGGAATCGTCCTACAATGAGCAGTTCTTC.

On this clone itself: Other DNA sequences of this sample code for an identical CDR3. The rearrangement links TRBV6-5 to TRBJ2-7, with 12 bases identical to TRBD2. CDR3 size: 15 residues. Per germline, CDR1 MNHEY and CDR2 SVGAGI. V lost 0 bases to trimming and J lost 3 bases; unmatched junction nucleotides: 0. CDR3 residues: CASSYSTSGSYEQYF. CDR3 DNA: TGTGCCAGCAGTTACTCGACTAGCGGGAGCTACGAGCAGTACTTC.

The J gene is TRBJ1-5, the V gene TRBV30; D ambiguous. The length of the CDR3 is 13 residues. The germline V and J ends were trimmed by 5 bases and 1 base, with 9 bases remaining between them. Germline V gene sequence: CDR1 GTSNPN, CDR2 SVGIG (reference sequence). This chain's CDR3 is CAWGLGSNQPQHF. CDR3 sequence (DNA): TGTGCCTGGGGACTCGGGAGCAATCAGCCCCAGCATTTT.

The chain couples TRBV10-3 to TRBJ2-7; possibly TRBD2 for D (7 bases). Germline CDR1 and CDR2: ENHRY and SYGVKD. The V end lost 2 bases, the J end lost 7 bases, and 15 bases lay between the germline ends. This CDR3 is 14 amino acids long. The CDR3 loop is CAISERGEGDEQYF. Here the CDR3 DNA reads TGTGCCATCAGTGAGAGGGGGGAGGGAGATGAGCAGTACTTC.